The rows below give T cell receptor beta chains drawn from one sample of a study of CD8 T cells in ankylosing spondylitis. Each CDR3 protein is one row after TCRdb ran MiXCR on the 5' RACE reads. The sample lists 200,000 or so distinct CDR3 sequences; 15% to 20% were seen once. The sample consisted of blood, either unsorted or a sorted T cell fraction (not recorded which). Receptors originate from a male donor aged 10 to 30 with ankylosing spondylitis or in good health (not recorded which). The CDR3 runs from the conserved cysteine through the conserved F or W. A D gene is named only where the DNA matches it firmly. Expanded clones get a size class; other rows say once, few or many, or leave the size out.

length	size	V	J	D	DNA	CDR3
14	many	TRBV20-1	TRBJ2-1	TRBD1	TGCAGTGCTAGAGCCGGGACAGCTACCAATGAGCAGTTCTTC	CSARAGTATNEQFF
14	many	TRBV29-1	TRBJ2-1	.	TGCAGCGTTGGGGACTTTCCTTCCTACAATGAGCAGTTCTTC	CSVGDFPSYNEQFF
14	.	TRBV6-5	TRBJ2-7	.	TGTGCCAGCATAAGGGGGAGGGGGACCTACGAGCAGTACTTC	CASIRGRGTYEQYF
15	many	TRBV7-9	TRBJ2-2	.	TGTGCCAGCAGCTTAAGTTCCTTTGGTACCGGGGAGCTGTTTTTT	CASSLSSFGTGELFF
16	many	TRBV10-3	TRBJ2-4	.	TGTGCCATCGCCGAACAGGGTTTGGCAGCCAAAAACATTCAGTACTTC	CAIAEQGLAAKNIQYF
15	many	TRBV18	TRBJ1-6	.	TGTGCCAGCACCGACACTGGACAGTCGAATTCACCCCTCCACTTT	CASTDTGQSNSPLHF
16	.	TRBV5-5	TRBJ2-6	TRBD1	TGTGCCAGCAGCTGGATACAGGGGGCTGGGGCCAACGTCCTGACTTTC	CASSWIQGAGANVLTF
14	.	TRBV7-9	TRBJ2-5	.	TGTGCCAGCAGCACACCGGGGGTACGGGAGACCCAGTACTTC	CASSTPGVRETQYF
14	many	TRBV5-1	TRBJ2-3	.	TGCGCCAGCAGAAGGACAGAGAGCACAGATACGCAGTATTTT	CASRRTESTDTQYF
13	.	TRBV20-1	TRBJ2-1	TRBD2	TGCAGTCCGATCCTCGGGGGGAGGAATGAGCAGTTCTTC	CSPILGGRNEQFF
14	many	TRBV12-3/TRBV12-4	TRBJ1-6	.	TGTGCCAGCAGGCTAGCGGAGGGTAATTCACCCCTCCACTTT	CASRLAEGNSPLHF
14	many	TRBV5-1	TRBJ2-2	.	TGCGCCAGCAGCTTGGCTGAAGACACCGGGGAGCTGTTTTTT	CASSLAEDTGELFF
14	many	TRBV19	TRBJ2-3	.	TGTGCCAGTCGTTCCGGACGGGGCACAGATACGCAGTATTTT	CASRSGRGTDTQYF
19	many	TRBV3-1	TRBJ2-3	.	TGTGCCAGCAGCCAACGCTCGGCATGGCGCTCCATGGGGGGAGATACGCAGTATTTT	CASSQRSAWRSMGGDTQYF
15	.	TRBV3-1	TRBJ1-3	TRBD1	TGTGCCAGCAGCGCAAGACAGGGGACTGGAAACACCATATATTTT	CASSARQGTGNTIYF
14	many	TRBV15	TRBJ2-7	.	TGTGCCACCAGCAGAGGTTTCAATCCCTACGAGCAGTACTTC	CATSRGFNPYEQYF
19	many	TRBV20-1	TRBJ2-2	TRBD2	TGCAGTGCTAGAGAGGATTGGGCTAGCGGAACTCGGAACACCGGGGAGCTGTTTTTT	CSAREDWASGTRNTGELFF
16	many	TRBV20-1	TRBJ2-1	TRBD2	TGCAGTGCTAGAGATGTTGGTAGCGGGAGGACCAATGAGCAGTTCTTC	CSARDVGSGRTNEQFF
14	.	TRBV7-2	TRBJ1-2	.	TGTGCCAGCAGCTTAGACAGGGCTAACTATGGCTACCCCTTC	CASSLDRANYGYPF
13	many	TRBV7-2	TRBJ1-1	.	TGTGCCAGCAGCTTAGATATGAACACTGAAGCTTTCTTT	CASSLDMNTEAFF
16	many	TRBV7-9	TRBJ1-1	TRBD1	TGTGCCAGCAGCTTACGGAGGGGACAGGGGAACACTGAAGCTTTCTTT	CASSLRRGQGNTEAFF
14	many	TRBV7-8	TRBJ2-1	.	TGTGCCAGCACCACGACAGGCGCCTACAATGAGCAGTTCTTC	CASTTTGAYNEQFF
13	many	TRBV29-1	TRBJ2-1	.	TGCAGCGTTGCCGGGAGAGCAAACAATGAGCAGTTCTTC	CSVAGRANNEQFF
15	.	TRBV5-1	TRBJ2-1	.	TGCGCCAGCAGCTTGATCCCGGGAGTCGAAAATGAGCAGTTCTTC	CASSLIPGVENEQFF
15	many	TRBV5-1	TRBJ2-3	TRBD1	TGCGCCAGCAGCTTGGAGGGACAGAACACAGATACGCAGTATTTT	CASSLEGQNTDTQYF
14	many	TRBV7-2	TRBJ2-2	.	TGTGCCAGCAGCTTACCCAAGGGGACCGGGGAGCTGTTTTTT	CASSLPKGTGELFF
16	many	TRBV10-3	TRBJ2-2	TRBD1	TGTGCCATCGCCCCCATCAGGGGGATTAACACCGGGGAGCTGTTTTTT	CAIAPIRGINTGELFF
15	.	TRBV7-9	TRBJ2-1	TRBD1	TGTGCCAGCAGCCGGACAGGGTCGCGAGCTGATGAGCAGTTCTTC	CASSRTGSRADEQFF
11	many	TRBV18	TRBJ2-1	.	TGTGCCAGCTCAAGTACCGATGAGCAGTTCTTC	CASSSTDEQFF
13	few	TRBV29-1	TRBJ2-7	TRBD2	TGCAGCGTAGGCGGGAGGAGCTCCTACGAGCAGTACTTC	CSVGGRSSYEQYF
13	many	TRBV19	TRBJ1-2	TRBD1	TGTGCCAGTAGTTCGATACAGGGGGATGGCTACACCTTC	CASSSIQGDGYTF
16	many	TRBV7-2	TRBJ2-7	.	TGTGCCAGCAGCCCAGAGATGGCTAGTCGGATCTCCGAGCAGTACTTC	CASSPEMASRISEQYF
13	many	TRBV5-4	TRBJ1-1	.	TGTGCCAGCAGCCGACAGGTGAACACTGAAGCTTTCTTT	CASSRQVNTEAFF
17	.	TRBV7-9	TRBJ2-6	.	TGTGCCAGCAGCCCCCCCTTGGCCCCTTCAGGGGCCAACGTCCTGACTTTC	CASSPPLAPSGANVLTF
15	.	TRBV29-1	TRBJ2-6	TRBD2	TGCAGCGTTGTAGCGGGGACCTCTGGGGCCAACGTCCTGACTTTC	CSVVAGTSGANVLTF
14	.	TRBV6-5	TRBJ2-1	.	TGTGCCAGCAGTTACTCCGTAACATACAATGAGCAGTTCTTC	CASSYSVTYNEQFF
11	.	TRBV29-1	TRBJ1-1	.	TGCAGCCTAGTGAGGAACACTGAAGCTTTCTTT	CSLVRNTEAFF
14	many	TRBV10-3	TRBJ2-3	.	TGTGCCATCAGTGCACACCTGATGGGCGATACGCAGTATTTT	CAISAHLMGDTQYF
12	.	TRBV30	TRBJ2-3	.	TGTGCCTGGAGTGTATTGCCGGCTACGCAGTATTTT	CAWSVLPATQYF
14	many	TRBV20-1	TRBJ2-7	TRBD2	TGCAGTGTTAGGGACTACCTTCCCTCCTACGAGCAGTACTTC	CSVRDYLPSYEQYF
11	many	TRBV5-1	TRBJ2-7	.	TGCGCCAGCAGCTTCCGCCACGAGCAGTACTTC	CASSFRHEQYF
17	many	TRBV4-1	TRBJ2-2	.	TGCGCCAGCAGCGGGCGACAGCCCCAACTGAACACCGGGGAGCTGTTTTTT	CASSGRQPQLNTGELFF
12	many	TRBV29-1	TRBJ2-1	TRBD2	TGCAGCGGGGGACTAGCGGGGAATGAGCAGTTCTTC	CSGGLAGNEQFF
11	many	TRBV12-3/TRBV12-4	TRBJ2-2	.	TGTGCCAGCAGAATAACCGGGGAGCTGTTTTTT	CASRITGELFF
13	many	TRBV7-6	TRBJ1-2	.	TGTGCCAGCAGACCAGGGCCCGGCTATGGCTACACCTTC	CASRPGPGYGYTF
16	.	TRBV6-1	TRBJ2-1	TRBD1	TGTGCCAGCAGAGAGCCGGGACAGGGGGCCCACAATGAGCAGTTCTTC	CASREPGQGAHNEQFF
14	many	TRBV10-2	TRBJ1-1	TRBD1	TGCGCCAGCATTAACAGGGGGCGAAACACTGAAGCTTTCTTT	CASINRGRNTEAFF
16	many	TRBV19	TRBJ2-1	TRBD2	TGTGCCAGTAGTACGGAAGAACTAGCGGGAGTTAAAGAGCAGTTCTTC	CASSTEELAGVKEQFF
13	.	TRBV29-1	TRBJ2-3	.	TGCAGCGTTGACGGTTTTAGGCCAGATACGCAGTATTTT	CSVDGFRPDTQYF
12	many	TRBV24-1	TRBJ2-5	.	TGTGCCACCAGTGTGGGTCCAGAGACCCAGTACTTC	CATSVGPETQYF
14	many	TRBV19	TRBJ2-7	TRBD2	TGTGCCAGTAAGTTAACTAGCGGGAGATACGAGCAGTACTTC	CASKLTSGRYEQYF